These T cell receptor beta chains were read from a single sample in a study of type 1 regulatory T cells. Their cognate antigens are unknown. TCRdb analysed the reads with MiXCR anew, one entry per CDR3 protein. The sample has 14,000 to 15,000 distinct CDR3 sequences, about 13% seen once. The sample was cultured T cells, either the whole culture or a sorted T cell fraction (not recorded which). These TCRs come from a human donor in good health. CDR3s include the opening cysteine and the closing phenylalanine or tryptophan. D genes are given only for firm matches. Where a row states a size, it is once, few, many or the class of an expanded clone; other rows omit it.

cdr3_aa	cdr3_nt	v_call	j_call	clone_size	d_call
CASKRTVDGTEAFF	TGCGCCAGCAAGAGGACGGTTGACGGCACTGAAGCTTTCTTT	TRBV5-1	TRBJ1-1	NA	NA
CASSVHYEQYF	TGTGCCAGCAGTGTCCATTACGAGCAGTACTTC	TRBV2	TRBJ2-7	medium-sized	NA
CASSLSPDLYGYTF	TGCGCCAGCAGCTTGAGTCCGGACCTCTATGGCTACACCTTC	TRBV5-1	TRBJ1-2	medium-sized	NA
CSARDGSRDYAYEQYF	TGCAGTGCTAGAGATGGGTCCAGAGACTACGCCTACGAGCAGTACTTC	TRBV20-1	TRBJ2-7	many	NA
CSANRASMGTLHF	TGCAGTGCCAACCGGGCTTCGATGGGCACCCTCCACTTT	TRBV20-1	TRBJ1-6	many	NA
CASSDQGTYQPQHF	TGTGCCAGCAGTGATCAGGGTACCTATCAGCCCCAGCATTTT	TRBV25-1	TRBJ1-5	NA	NA
CAWSLLPRGGKNIQYF	TGTGCCTGGAGCTTACTTCCCCGGGGAGGCAAAAACATTCAGTACTTC	TRBV30	TRBJ2-4	NA	NA
CSASPGSNQPQHF	TGCAGTGCTAGTCCTGGCAGCAATCAGCCCCAGCATTTT	TRBV20-1	TRBJ1-5	NA	NA
CASSSVGANTGELFF	TGTGCCAGCAGCTCGGTTGGGGCGAACACCGGGGAGCTGTTTTTT	TRBV7-3	TRBJ2-2	few	NA
CASSVRGPGYEQYF	TGTGCCAGCAGTGTCAGAGGTCCTGGGTACGAGCAGTACTTC	TRBV6-1	TRBJ2-7	many	NA
CATSAPDRPSGRARYEQFF	TGTGCCACCAGTGCCCCGGACAGACCGAGCGGGAGGGCCCGTTATGAGCAGTTCTTC	TRBV24-1	TRBJ2-1	NA	TRBD2
CASSVGGGLLNTEAFF	TGTGCCAGCAGCGTGGGGGGAGGACTGCTGAACACTGAAGCTTTCTTT	TRBV5-6	TRBJ1-1	few	NA
CASSPNGARYGYTF	TGTGCCAGCTCACCGAACGGGGCTCGGTATGGCTACACCTTC	TRBV18	TRBJ1-2	NA	NA
CASSLGGPGETQYF	TGTGCCAGCAGCTTAGGGGGCCCGGGGGAGACCCAGTACTTC	TRBV7-3	TRBJ2-5	many	NA
CSAFSGPQGTDTQYF	TGCAGTGCTTTTAGCGGCCCCCAAGGGACAGATACGCAGTATTTT	TRBV20-1	TRBJ2-3	NA	NA
CASTGLAGVGVKNIQYF	TGTGCCAGTACGGGACTAGCGGGAGTAGGGGTCAAAAACATTCAGTACTTC	TRBV19	TRBJ2-4	many	TRBD2
CASSSAIVQYF	TGTGCCAGCAGTTCGGCTATCGTGCAGTACTTC	TRBV12-3/TRBV12-4	TRBJ2-7	few	NA
CSVRPSSDTQYF	TGCAGCGTCCGGCCTAGCTCAGATACGCAGTATTTT	TRBV29-1	TRBJ2-3	many	NA
CASSSHRVPNSGANVLTF	TGTGCCAGCAGCTCCCACAGGGTCCCCAACTCTGGGGCCAACGTCCTGACTTTC	TRBV11-2	TRBJ2-6	few	NA
CSGTGGETQYF	TGCAGCGGTACAGGGGGAGAGACCCAGTACTTC	TRBV29-1	TRBJ2-5	many	TRBD1
CASSLGLGLPLQETQYF	TGCGCCAGCAGCTTGGGATTGGGACTACCTCTCCAAGAGACCCAGTACTTC	TRBV5-1	TRBJ2-5	many	TRBD2
CASSQRTSGRGEQYF	TGTGCCAGCAGCCAGAGGACTAGCGGGAGGGGGGAGCAGTACTTC	TRBV3-1	TRBJ2-7	many	TRBD2
CAISETGTAYYEQYF	TGTGCCATCAGTGAGACCGGGACGGCGTACTACGAGCAGTACTTC	TRBV10-3	TRBJ2-7	many	NA
CASTPRGSQNTEAFF	TGCGCCAGCACCCCGCGGGGCAGCCAGAACACTGAAGCTTTCTTT	TRBV5-1	TRBJ1-1	NA	NA